This is a list of T cell receptor beta chains from one sample in a study of cytomegalovirus exposure and HLA in healthy donors. The method was immunoSEQ multiplex PCR; TCRdb's version includes in-frame clones alone and lacks a portion of them. The data contain under 200,000 clones, around 92% of them singletons. Sequenced material: PBMCs. The receptors come from a man between 18 and 29 years old in good health and CMV-seropositive. Each CDR3 is given with its conserved first and last residue.

j_call: TRBJ2-3
v_call: TRBV5-4
cdr3_aa: CASSLGSVGGGITDTQYF

j_call: TRBJ2-3
v_call: TRBV7-7
cdr3_aa: CASSLSSGSTDTQYF

j_call: TRBJ1-2
v_call: TRBV29-1
cdr3_aa: CSVDGGDREDYTF

j_call: TRBJ1-1
v_call: TRBV18
cdr3_aa: CASSQTGRTEAFF

j_call: TRBJ2-1
v_call: TRBV11-1
cdr3_aa: CASGGGREYPYNEQFF

j_call: TRBJ1-2
v_call: TRBV6-5
cdr3_aa: CASTRDRGSGGYTF

j_call: TRBJ2-7
v_call: TRBV30
cdr3_aa: CAWNDLTTGGDEQYF

j_call: TRBJ2-1
v_call: TRBV4-1
cdr3_aa: CASSRGLADYNEQFF

j_call: TRBJ2-7
v_call: TRBV6-1
cdr3_aa: CASSRDRAHYEQYF

j_call: TRBJ1-5
v_call: TRBV28
cdr3_aa: CASSFPQGASQPQHF

j_call: TRBJ2-3
v_call: TRBV4-1
cdr3_aa: CASSQGTVRGFDTQYF

j_call: TRBJ2-6
v_call: TRBV2
cdr3_aa: CASSDPSGSSGANVLTF

j_call: TRBJ2-2
v_call: TRBV19
cdr3_aa: CASRGRRGTRDTGELFF

j_call: TRBJ2-7
v_call: TRBV5-1
cdr3_aa: CATSTTGQGPLMEQYF

j_call: TRBJ2-7
v_call: TRBV10-3
cdr3_aa: CAISPGQGKKGNYEQYF

j_call: TRBJ2-1
v_call: TRBV5-1
cdr3_aa: CASSFSGLLYNEQFF

j_call: TRBJ2-2
v_call: TRBV13
cdr3_aa: CASSLEGAVAGELFF

j_call: TRBJ2-1
v_call: TRBV9
cdr3_aa: CASSVLAGGQSEQFF

j_call: TRBJ2-5
v_call: TRBV28
cdr3_aa: CASSLSGSETQYF

j_call: TRBJ2-7
v_call: TRBV5-1
cdr3_aa: CASSLGGTGIYEQYF

j_call: TRBJ2-1
v_call: TRBV29-1
cdr3_aa: CSAGLDNEQFF

j_call: TRBJ2-7
v_call: TRBV19
cdr3_aa: CASSGTAYSYEQYF

j_call: TRBJ1-5
v_call: TRBV4-1
cdr3_aa: CASSFRDRDNQPQHF

j_call: TRBJ2-7
v_call: TRBV6-5
cdr3_aa: CASSYSPGNYEQYF

j_call: TRBJ2-1
v_call: TRBV6-5
cdr3_aa: CASSYRGLPDRLFF

j_call: TRBJ1-5
v_call: TRBV18
cdr3_aa: CASSPLRNQPQHF

j_call: TRBJ1-1
v_call: TRBV12-5
cdr3_aa: CASGQDRALNTEAFF

j_call: TRBJ1-5
v_call: TRBV6-6
cdr3_aa: CASREGRAHSNQPQHF

j_call: TRBJ1-4
v_call: TRBV11-2
cdr3_aa: CASSLGPKAGGNEKLFF